The entry below describes one T cell receptor beta chain. The data are from a study of blood T cell repertoires in COVID-19. In the original processing: Reference gene primers were amplified, and this amplification served to estimate nucleated cell counts. Profiling relied on immunoSEQ multiplex PCR, and the TCRdb table lists in-frame clones only, not all of them. D and trimming come from the DNA, and the V and J calls and clone size come from that table. This sample has about 120,000 clones, with 75% to 85% found just once. This TCR was recovered from a human donor in a cohort sampled during active COVID-19. Sequencing was done on a sample of peripheral blood.

CDR3 sequence reads: CASTPGTGLTIQYF. The CDR3 DNA follows: TGTGCCAGTACCCCCGGTACAGGGTTGACCATTCAGTACTTC. The chain is built from TRBV19 and TRBJ2-4; D possibly corresponds to TRBD1 (6 bases). Trimming stripped 7 bases from V and 9 bases from J, with 19 bases between. Germline CDR1 LNHDA, CDR2 SQIVND (reference sequence). The CDR3 consists of 14 residues.